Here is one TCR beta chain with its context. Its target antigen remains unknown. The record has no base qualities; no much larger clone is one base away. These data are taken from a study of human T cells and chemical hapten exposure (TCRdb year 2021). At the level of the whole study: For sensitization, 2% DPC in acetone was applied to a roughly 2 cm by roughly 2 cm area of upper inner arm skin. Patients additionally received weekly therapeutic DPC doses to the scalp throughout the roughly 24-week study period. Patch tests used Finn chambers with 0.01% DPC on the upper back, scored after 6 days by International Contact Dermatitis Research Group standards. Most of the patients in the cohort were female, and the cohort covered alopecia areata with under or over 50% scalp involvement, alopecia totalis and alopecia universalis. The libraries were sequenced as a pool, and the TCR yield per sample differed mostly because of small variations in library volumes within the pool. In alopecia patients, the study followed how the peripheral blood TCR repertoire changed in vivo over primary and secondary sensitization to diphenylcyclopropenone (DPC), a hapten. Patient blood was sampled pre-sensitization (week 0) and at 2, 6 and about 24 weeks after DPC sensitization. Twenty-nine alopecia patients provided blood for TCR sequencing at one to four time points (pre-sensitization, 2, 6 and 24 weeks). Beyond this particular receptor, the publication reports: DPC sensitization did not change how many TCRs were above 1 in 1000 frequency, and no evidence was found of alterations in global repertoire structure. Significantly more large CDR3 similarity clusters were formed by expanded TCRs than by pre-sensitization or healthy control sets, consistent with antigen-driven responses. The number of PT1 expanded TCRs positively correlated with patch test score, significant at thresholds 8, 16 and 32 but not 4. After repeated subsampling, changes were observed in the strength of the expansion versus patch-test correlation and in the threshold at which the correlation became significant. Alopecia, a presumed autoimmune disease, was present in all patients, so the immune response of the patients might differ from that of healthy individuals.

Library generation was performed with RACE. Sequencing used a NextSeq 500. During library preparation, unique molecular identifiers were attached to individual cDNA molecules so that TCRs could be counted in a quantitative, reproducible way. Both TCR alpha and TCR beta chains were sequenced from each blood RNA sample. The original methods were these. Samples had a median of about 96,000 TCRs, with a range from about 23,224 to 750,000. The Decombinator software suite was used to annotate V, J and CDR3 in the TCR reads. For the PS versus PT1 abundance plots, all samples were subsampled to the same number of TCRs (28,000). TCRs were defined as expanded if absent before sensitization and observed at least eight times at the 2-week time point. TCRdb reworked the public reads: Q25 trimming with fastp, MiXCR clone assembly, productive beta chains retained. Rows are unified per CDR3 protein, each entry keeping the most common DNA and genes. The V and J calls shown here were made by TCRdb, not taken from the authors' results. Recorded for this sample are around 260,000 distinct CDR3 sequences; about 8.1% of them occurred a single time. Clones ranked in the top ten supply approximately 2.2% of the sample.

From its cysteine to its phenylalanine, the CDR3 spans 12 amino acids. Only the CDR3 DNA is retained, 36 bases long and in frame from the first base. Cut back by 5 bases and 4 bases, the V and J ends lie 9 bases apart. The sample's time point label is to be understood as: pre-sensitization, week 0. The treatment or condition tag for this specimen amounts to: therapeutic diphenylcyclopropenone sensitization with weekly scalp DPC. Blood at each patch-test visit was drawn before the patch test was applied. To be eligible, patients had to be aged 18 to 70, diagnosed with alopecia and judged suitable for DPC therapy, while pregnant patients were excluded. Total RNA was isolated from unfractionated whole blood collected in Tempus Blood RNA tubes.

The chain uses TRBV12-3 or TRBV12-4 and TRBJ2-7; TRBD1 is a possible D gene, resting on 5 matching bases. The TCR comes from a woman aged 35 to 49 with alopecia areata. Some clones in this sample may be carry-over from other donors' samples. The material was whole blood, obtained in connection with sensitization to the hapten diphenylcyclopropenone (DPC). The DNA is TGTGCCAGCAGTCTACAGGTATACGAGCAGTACTTC. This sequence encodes CASSLQVYEQYF.